Listed here are 20 T cell receptor beta chains from one sample, sequenced in a study of molecular identifiers for immune sequencing clone quantification. TCRdb reanalysed the PCR reads using MiXCR and keeps one entry per CDR3 protein. This table holds 30,000 to 45,000 distinct CDR3 sequences, approximately 17% found once. The sequenced sample consisted of naive CD8+ T cells from blood, with Jurkat cell RNA spiked in. Subset indicated: FACS-sorted CD8+CD4-CCR7+CD45RA+ naive T cells. Every receptor here comes from a human donor in good health. Some libraries in this study had Jurkat cell RNA spiked in.

This clonotype has at least ten counts. The germline gene is not matched at one end of the junction; a read error may be the cause. The chain links TRBV5-1 to TRBJ2-5; 10 bases fit TRBD2. From germline, CDR1 is SGHRS and CDR2 YFSETQ. The CDR3 is made up of 15 amino acids. The CDR3 loop is CASSLVAGGQETQYF. CDR3 coding DNA: TGTGCCAGCAGCTTGGTAGCGGGAGGTCAAGAGACCCAGTACTTC.

Many counts were recorded for this clonotype. A read error may account for a junction end that differs from germline. This chain uses TRBV7-9 with TRBJ1-1, with D possibly matching TRBD1 (5 bases). The CDR3 covers 10 residues. CDR1 is SEHNR, CDR2 FQNEAQ, per germline (reference sequence). The CDR3 loop reads CASSPGPDGF. The CDR3 nucleotides are TGTGCCAGCAGCCCGGGACCCGACGGATTT.

Many counts were recorded for this clonotype. The rearrangement links TRBV6-2 or TRBV6-3 to TRBJ2-7; possible D gene TRBD1, 5 bases. The CDR3 sequence is 12 residues long. V was pared by 2 bases and J by 3 bases, with 5 bases between. Germline lookup yields CDR1 MNHEY and CDR2 SVGEGT. The CDR3 protein is CASSYDSYEQYF. The CDR3 DNA reads TGTGCCAGCAGTTACGACAGCTACGAGCAGTACTTC.

In this sample, this clonotype turned up a few times. The rearrangement uses TRBV9 and TRBJ2-3; 9 bases map to TRBD2. The CDR3 contains 16 residues. The V segment lost 0 bases and the J segment 1 base; nucleotides outside the gene matches: 3. Germline-derived CDR1 and CDR2 are SGDLS and YYNGEE. The CDR3 nucleotides are TGTGCCAGCAGCGTAGCCCAGCGGGAGGGCACAGATACGCAGTATTTT. Encoded protein: CASSVAQREGTDTQYF.

This clonotype was recorded many times. The chain is built from TRBV9 and TRBJ2-7; 10 nucleotides match TRBD1. The CDR3 consists of 14 residues. V lost 3 bases, J lost 3 bases, and 3 bases stayed unmatched. From germline, CDR1 is SGDLS and CDR2 YYNGEE. CDR3 bases: TGTGCCAGCAGCGCGGGACAGGGGATCTACGAGCAGTACTTC. It translates to CASSAGQGIYEQYF. The whole variable domain, remainder taken from reference TRBV9 and TRBJ2-7, is DSGVTQTPKHLITATGQRVTLRCSPRSGDLSVYWYQQSLDQGLQFLIQYYNGEERAKGNILERFSAQQFPDLHSELNLSSLELGDSALYFCASSAGQGIYEQYFGPGTRLTVT.

The table lists this clonotype with many counts. The V and J genes are TRBV20-1 and TRBJ2-3, with TRBD2 matching 10 bases. Trimming cost V 2 bases and J 4 bases; bases outside gene matches: 9. Per the germline V gene, CDR1 is DFQATT and CDR2 is SNEGSKA (reference sequence). The CDR3 is made up of 16 amino acids. CDR3 in amino acids: CSARPYPSGSSDTQYF. The CDR3 region has the DNA TGCAGTGCTAGACCTTACCCTAGCGGGAGCTCAGATACGCAGTATTTT.

This clonotype was detected ten times or more. The chain uses TRBV18 and TRBJ1-4; 7 nucleotides agree with TRBD1. The CDR3 spans 15 residues. CDR1 and CDR2 from the germline V gene are KGHSH and LQKENI. V lost 2 bases, J lost 7 bases, and 7 bases stayed unmatched. The CDR3 nucleotides read TGTGCCAGCTCACCAGGGACAGTCTCGGGTGAAAAACTGTTTTTT. Protein sequence: CASSPGTVSGEKLFF.

This chain joins TRBV6-2 or TRBV6-3 and TRBJ2-1; TRBD2 matches 9 bases. V lost 6 bases, J lost 2 bases, and 11 bases stayed unmatched. Germline V gene data show CDR1 as MNHEY and CDR2 as SVGEGT. The CDR3 spans 17 residues. CDR3 in amino acids: CASSGVAAGGTYNEQFF. The CDR3 nucleotides read TGTGCCAGCAGCGGGGTGGCGGCGGGAGGGACCTACAATGAGCAGTTCTTC.

This clonotype showed up many times. The chain joins TRBV28 to TRBJ2-3; no firm D call. V was pared by 1 base and J by 1 base, with 9 bases between. This CDR3 is built from 15 residues. The germline V gene encodes CDR1 MDHEN and CDR2 SYDVKM. In DNA, the CDR3 is TGTGCCAGCAGTTTATTGCCGGCCCGCACAGATACGCAGTATTTT. Its protein product is CASSLLPARTDTQYF.

With regard to this clonotype: A much bigger clone sits one base away, suggesting this may be a read error. The chain joins TRBV21-1 to TRBJ2-1; the table's TRBD2 call for D was not verified on the DNA. TRBV21-1 is a pseudogene. The CDR3 has 19 residues. DNA of the CDR3: TGTGCCAGCAGCAAAGGGGTCCGGCGGAATCCAGCGGCCTACAATGAGCAGCTCTTC. This encodes CASSKGVRRNPAAYNEQLF.

This clonotype appeared many times. The V call is TRBV10-3, the J call TRBJ2-1; 15 bases align to TRBD2. The CDR3 sequence is 14 residues long. Trimming took 10 bases from V and 7 from J; bases not matched to a gene: 5. The germline CDR1 and CDR2 sequences are ENHRY and SYGVKD. The CDR3: CATGLAGGPNEQFF. CDR3 in DNA: TGTGCCACCGGACTAGCGGGAGGGCCGAATGAGCAGTTCTTC.

There are many counts of this clonotype. The gene calls are TRBV6-6 and TRBJ1-1, with D unclear. The CDR3 is made up of 12 amino acids. The ends were cut back, 2 bases at V and 6 bases at J, with 7 bases in the middle. Germline V gene data show CDR1 as MNHNY and CDR2 as SVGAGI (reference sequence). The DNA for the CDR3 is TGTGCCAGCAGTTACGATGGGGCTGAAGCTTTCTTT. Translation: CASSYDGAEAFF.

This clonotype was detected ten times or more. The V call is TRBV28, the J call TRBJ1-1; weak D call: TRBD1 (6 bases). The germline V gene encodes CDR1 MDHEN and CDR2 SYDVKM. Trimming shortened V by 7 bases and J by 6 bases, and 15 bases separated the two germline ends. This CDR3 has 13 amino acids. In nucleotides, the CDR3 is TGTGCCAGCACCCCGACAGGATGGGCTGAAGCTTTCTTT. Residues: CASTPTGWAEAFF.

This clonotype has a count of ten or more. The chain joins TRBV12-3 or TRBV12-4 to TRBJ2-5, with D possibly matching TRBD2 (5 bases). V shed 5 bases and J shed 5 bases, with 12 bases lying between them. CDR3 size: 13 residues. The CDR3 region has the DNA TGTGCCAGCAGTCCCCCGAGGGATGAGACCCAGTACTTC. It encodes CASSPPRDETQYF.

Worth noting for this clonotype: This may be a read error: a much more frequent sequence differs by one nucleotide. The V and J genes are TRBV6-5 and TRBJ2-7; possible D gene TRBD1, 6 bases. Germline lookup yields CDR1 MNHEY and CDR2 SVGAGI. There are 13 residues in the CDR3. CDR3 protein: CASGYPGQTEQYF. In nucleotides, the CDR3 is TGTGCCAGCGGTTACCCCGGACAGACCGAGCAGTACTTC.

With respect to this clonotype: This may arise from a read error, as a much more abundant clone is one base away. This sequence joins TRBV7-3 and TRBJ2-1; D is ambiguous. Germline values: CDR1 SGHTA, CDR2 FQGTGA. CDR3 length equals 13 residues. V lost 5 bases, J lost 9 bases, and 14 bases lay in between. The CDR3 spells CASSPVKSSEQFF. CDR3 coding DNA: TGTGCCAGCAGCCCCGTCAAAAGTAGTGAGCAGTTCTTC.

In this sample, this clonotype turned up many times. The rearrangement joins TRBV24-1 to TRBJ2-2; D is ambiguous. Germline values: CDR1 KGHDR, CDR2 SFDVKD. V was shortened by 4 bases and J by 6 bases, with 8 bases between the two germline ends. CDR3 length: 13 amino acids. In DNA, the CDR3 is TGTGCCACCAGTGACCTGGACCCCGGGGAGCTGTTTTTT. Its protein is CATSDLDPGELFF.

About this clonotype: Without the conserved terminal phenylalanine or tryptophan, this CDR3 likely stems from a read error. This sequence joins TRBV28 and TRBJ2-7, with 9 nucleotides matching TRBD2. J was trimmed by 4 bases and V by 5 bases; bases with no gene match: 9. Per germline, CDR1 MDHEN and CDR2 SYDVKM. The CDR3 is 15 amino acids. The CDR3 DNA is TGTGCCAGCAGTCCCCCGCCTAGCGGGATTTACGAGCAGTACCTC. This translates into CASSPPPSGIYEQYL.

This clonotype was recorded at least ten times. V gene TRBV9 combines with J gene TRBJ2-7; D unresolved. Deletions cut 4 bases from V and 2 bases from J, with 7 bases between. The CDR3 totals 12 residues. Looked up from germline, CDR1 is SGDLS and CDR2 is YYNGEE. For the CDR3, the DNA is TGTGCCAGCAGCCCCAAGCCCTACGAGCAGTACTTC. As protein: CASSPKPYEQYF.

The chain carries TRBV4-3 and TRBJ1-5; no reliable D call. With 0 bases removed from V and 6 bases from J, the gap between germline ends came to 9 bases. The CDR3 contains 14 residues. Germline CDR1 reads LGHNA; CDR2 reads YSLEER. The CDR3 DNA reads as TGCGCCAGCAGCCAAGAACTAGGTCCTCAGCCCCAGCATTTT. Encoded protein: CASSQELGPQPQHF.